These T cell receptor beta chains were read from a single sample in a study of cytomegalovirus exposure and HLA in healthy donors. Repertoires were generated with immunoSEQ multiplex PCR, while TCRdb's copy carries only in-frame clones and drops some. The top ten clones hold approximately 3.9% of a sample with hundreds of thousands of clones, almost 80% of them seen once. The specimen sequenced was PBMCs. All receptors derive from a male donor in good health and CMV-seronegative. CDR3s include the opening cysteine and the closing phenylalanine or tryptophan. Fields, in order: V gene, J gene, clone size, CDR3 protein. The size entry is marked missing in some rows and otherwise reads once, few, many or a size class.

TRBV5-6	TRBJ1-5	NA	CASSLSRVGNQPQHF
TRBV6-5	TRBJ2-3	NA	CASSYSAGDRDTQYF
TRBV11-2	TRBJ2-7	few	CASSLALRSSYEQYF
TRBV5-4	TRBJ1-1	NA	CASSPGTRNTEAFF
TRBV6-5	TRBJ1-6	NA	CASRGTSYSPLHF
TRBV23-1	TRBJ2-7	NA	CASSQSHNIDRGVDEQYF
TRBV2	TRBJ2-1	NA	CASREGLASNEQFF
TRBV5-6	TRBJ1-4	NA	CASSAAIVPKLFF
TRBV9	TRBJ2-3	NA	CASSVALAGTDTQYF
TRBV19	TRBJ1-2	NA	CASSQTARYGYTF
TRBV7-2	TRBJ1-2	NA	CASTFREAGANYGYTF
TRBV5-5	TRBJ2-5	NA	CASRSLGLQGTETQYF
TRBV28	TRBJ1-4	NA	CASSLRGGATNEKLFF
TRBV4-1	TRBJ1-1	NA	CASSQPRQGRNTEAFF
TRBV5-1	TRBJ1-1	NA	CASSFNRGGLNTEAFF
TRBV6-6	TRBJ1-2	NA	CASSKDGRDGYTF
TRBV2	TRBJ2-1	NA	CASSAMREGRAGQFF
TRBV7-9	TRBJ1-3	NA	CASSLVAREDTIYF
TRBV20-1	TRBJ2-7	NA	CSAEGTGGFYF
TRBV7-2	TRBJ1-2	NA	CASSITRGPGYGYTF
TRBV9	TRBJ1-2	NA	CASSVGRREGGYTF
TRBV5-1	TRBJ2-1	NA	CASSLATSGNEQFF
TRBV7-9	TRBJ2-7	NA	CASSSLLAEQYF
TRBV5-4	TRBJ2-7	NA	CASSLTGLYEQYF
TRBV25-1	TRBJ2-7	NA	CASSVELAGGEQYF
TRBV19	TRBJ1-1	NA	CASSSDRITEAFF
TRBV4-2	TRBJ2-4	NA	CASSQVAAGGKNIQYF
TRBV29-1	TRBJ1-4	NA	CSVARGVEEKLFF
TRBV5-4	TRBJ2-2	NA	CASSLVGGSNTGELFF
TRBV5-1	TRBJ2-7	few	CASSLVQNYEQYF